This T cell receptor (beta chain) derives from a study of post-analysis software for immune sequencing data. Study details: The courses of disease that were included comprised relapsing-remitting, secondary progressive and progressive-relapsing multiple sclerosis.

Study-level results: TRBV segments more frequent in patients than in controls numbered about 5 and included TRBV5-6, TRBV5-1 and TRBV20-1. F measure grouped same-batch samples tightly together.

CDR3 length: 12 amino acids. Trimming took off 2 bases at V and 11 bases at J, with 12 bases between the two ends. CDR1 is MNHEY and CDR2 is SVGEGT in the germline V gene. This clonotype was seen a few times. As yet, its antigen is unknown. This may be a read error: a much more frequent sequence differs by one nucleotide. Unique molecular identifiers had been added to the TCR beta cDNA libraries. The T cell input of about 1 to 10 million gave about half a million cDNA molecules. TCRdb itself ran the PCR reads through MiXCR, one entry per CDR3 protein. The sample carries about 260,000 distinct CDR3 sequences, 30% to 45% recorded once.

This rearrangement joins TRBV6-2 or TRBV6-3 to TRBJ2-5; D unclear. The sample comprised blood. This receptor was taken from a girl aged 10 to 17 with multiple sclerosis. CDR3 nucleotides: TGTGCCAGCAGTTACCCAGACGGTGAGCAGTACTTC. Translation: CASSYPDGEQYF.